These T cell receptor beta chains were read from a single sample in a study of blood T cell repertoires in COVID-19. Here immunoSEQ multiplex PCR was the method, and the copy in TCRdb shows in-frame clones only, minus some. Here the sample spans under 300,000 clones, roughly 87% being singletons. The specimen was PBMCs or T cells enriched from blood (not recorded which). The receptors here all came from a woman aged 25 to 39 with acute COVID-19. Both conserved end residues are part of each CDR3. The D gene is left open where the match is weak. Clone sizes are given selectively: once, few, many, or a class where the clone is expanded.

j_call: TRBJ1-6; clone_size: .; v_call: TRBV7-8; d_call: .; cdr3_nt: TGTGCCAGCAGCTTAGCACAGGATATAAATTCACCCCTCCACTTT; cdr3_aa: CASSLAQDINSPLHF
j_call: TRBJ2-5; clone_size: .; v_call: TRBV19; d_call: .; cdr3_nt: TGTGCCAGTAGTATTACGCTACAAGAGACCCAGTACTTC; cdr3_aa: CASSITLQETQYF
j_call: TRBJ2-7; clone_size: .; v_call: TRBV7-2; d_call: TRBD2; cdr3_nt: TGTGCCAGCAGCGGAGGGACTAGCGGTTTAACCTACGAGCAGTACTTC; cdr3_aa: CASSGGTSGLTYEQYF
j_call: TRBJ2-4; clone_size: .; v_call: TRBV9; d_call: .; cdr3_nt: TGTGCCAGCAGCGTAGATACGAGGGAGGTTCAGTACTTC; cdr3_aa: CASSVDTREVQYF
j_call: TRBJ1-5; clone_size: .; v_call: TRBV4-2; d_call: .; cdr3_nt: TGTGCCAGCAGCCAAGAAGGCGCGGCAACTAATCAGCCCCAGCATTTT; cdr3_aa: CASSQEGAATNQPQHF
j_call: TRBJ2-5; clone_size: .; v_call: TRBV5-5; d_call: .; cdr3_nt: TGTGCCAGCAGCTTGGGGTCGCTACAAGAGACCCAGTACTTC; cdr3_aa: CASSLGSLQETQYF
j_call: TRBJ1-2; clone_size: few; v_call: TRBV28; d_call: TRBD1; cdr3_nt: TGTGCCAGCAGAACGACAGGGATGGCCTCGGGCTATGGCTACACCTTC; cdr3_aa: CASRTTGMASGYGYTF
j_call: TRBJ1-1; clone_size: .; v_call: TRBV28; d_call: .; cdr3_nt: TGTGCCAGCAGCAAGACAGTCATGAACACTGAAGCTTTCTTT; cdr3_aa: CASSKTVMNTEAFF
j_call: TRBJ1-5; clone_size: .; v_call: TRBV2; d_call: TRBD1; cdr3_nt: TGTGCCAGCAGTTACACAGGGGAACAGCCCCAGCATTTT; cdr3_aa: CASSYTGEQPQHF
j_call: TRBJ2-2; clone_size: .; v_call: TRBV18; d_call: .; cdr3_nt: TGTGCCAGCCCTCTTCCTAGGGGGACCGGGGAGCTGTTTTTT; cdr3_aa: CASPLPRGTGELFF
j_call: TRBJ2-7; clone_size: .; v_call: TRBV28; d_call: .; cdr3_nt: TGTGCCAGCAGGGGGGGAGAGTTCGAGCAGTACTTC; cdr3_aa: CASRGGEFEQYF
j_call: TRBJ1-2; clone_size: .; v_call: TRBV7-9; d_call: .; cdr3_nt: TGTGCCAGCAGCTCGACACCAACGGACAGACCTATACCCTATGGCTACACCTTC; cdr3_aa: CASSSTPTDRPIPYGYTF
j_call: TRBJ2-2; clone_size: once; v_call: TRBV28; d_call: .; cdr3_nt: TGTGCCAGCAGTTTTTTCCCAGCGACCGGGGAGCTGTTTTTT; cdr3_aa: CASSFFPATGELFF
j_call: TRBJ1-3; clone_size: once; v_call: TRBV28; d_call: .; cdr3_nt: TGTGCCAGCAGTTTCTATCAGGGGAGTGGAAGGTCTGGAAACACCATATATTTT; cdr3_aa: CASSFYQGSGRSGNTIYF
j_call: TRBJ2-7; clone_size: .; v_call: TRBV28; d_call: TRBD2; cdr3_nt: TGTGCCAGCAGTTGGGGTAGCGGGGCCTACGAGCAGTACTTC; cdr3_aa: CASSWGSGAYEQYF
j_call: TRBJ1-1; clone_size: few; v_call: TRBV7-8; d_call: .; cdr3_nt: TGTGCCAGCAGCTCCGGGCCTTCGGGAGGTGAAGCTTTCTTT; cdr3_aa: CASSSGPSGGEAFF
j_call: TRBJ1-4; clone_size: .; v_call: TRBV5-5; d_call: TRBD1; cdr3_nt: TGTGCCAGCAGCTTGGGGACAGGGCGTCTCCTTTTTTTT; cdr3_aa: CASSLGTGRLLFF
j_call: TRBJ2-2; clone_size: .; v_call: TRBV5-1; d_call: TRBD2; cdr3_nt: TGCGCCAGCAGCTTGGAGGGACTAGCGGGGGTGAACACCGGGGAGCTGTTTTTT; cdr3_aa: CASSLEGLAGVNTGELFF
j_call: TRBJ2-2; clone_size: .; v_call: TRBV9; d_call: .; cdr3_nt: TGTGCCAGCAGCGTAGATCCGGGTAAAAGCACCGGGGAGCTGTTTTTT; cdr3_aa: CASSVDPGKSTGELFF
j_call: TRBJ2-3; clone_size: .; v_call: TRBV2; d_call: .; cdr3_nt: TGTGCCAGCAGAAGGGGGAACACAGATACGCAGTATTTT; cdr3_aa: CASRRGNTDTQYF
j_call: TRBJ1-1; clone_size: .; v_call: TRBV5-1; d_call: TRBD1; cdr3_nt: TGCGCCAGCAGCTTATGGGGACAGAGGGATATGAACACTGAAGCTTTCTTT; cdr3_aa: CASSLWGQRDMNTEAFF
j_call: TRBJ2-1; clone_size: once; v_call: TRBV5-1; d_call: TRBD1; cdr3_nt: TGCGCCAGTTTCCTGACAGGGGGCACCTACAATGAGCAGTTCTTC; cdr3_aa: CASFLTGGTYNEQFF
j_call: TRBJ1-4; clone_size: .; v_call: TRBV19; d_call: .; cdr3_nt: TGTGCCAGTAGTATAGAGGGCCTACGCGGGTTGGGTGAAAAACTGTTTTTT; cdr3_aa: CASSIEGLRGLGEKLFF
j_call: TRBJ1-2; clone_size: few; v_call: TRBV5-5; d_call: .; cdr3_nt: TGTGCCAGCAGTGGAGACAGGAGCATCATCTATGGCTACACCTTC; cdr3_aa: CASSGDRSIIYGYTF
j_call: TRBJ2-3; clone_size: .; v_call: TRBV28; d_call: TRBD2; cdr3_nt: TGTGCCAGCAGTTCTCCGGGAGGGTTAACAGATACGCAGTATTTT; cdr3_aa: CASSSPGGLTDTQYF
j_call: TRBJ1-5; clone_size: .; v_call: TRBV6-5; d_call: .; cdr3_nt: TGTGCCAGCAGTACAGGGCGGAATAGCAATCAGCCCCAGCATTTT; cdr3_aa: CASSTGRNSNQPQHF
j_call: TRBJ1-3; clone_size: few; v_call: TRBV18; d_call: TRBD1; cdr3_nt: TGTGCCAGCTCACCCGGACAGGGGGCTGGAAACACCATATATTTT; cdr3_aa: CASSPGQGAGNTIYF
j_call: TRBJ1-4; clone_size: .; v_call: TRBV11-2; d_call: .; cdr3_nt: TGTGCCAGCAGCTCCACGGGACAACCTAATGAAAAACTGTTTTTT; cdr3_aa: CASSSTGQPNEKLFF
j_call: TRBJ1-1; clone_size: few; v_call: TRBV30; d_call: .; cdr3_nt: TGTGCCTGGAGTGTCACACCGAACACTGAAGCTTTCTTT; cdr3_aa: CAWSVTPNTEAFF
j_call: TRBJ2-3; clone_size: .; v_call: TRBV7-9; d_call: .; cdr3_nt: TGTGCCAGCAGCTTAGGGGCGGGGACTAGCACAGATACGCAGTATTTT; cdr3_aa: CASSLGAGTSTDTQYF
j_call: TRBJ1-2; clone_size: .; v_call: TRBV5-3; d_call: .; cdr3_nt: TGTGCCAGCCGAGAAATCAGGGATCTCTATGGCTACACCTTC; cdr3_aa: CASREIRDLYGYTF
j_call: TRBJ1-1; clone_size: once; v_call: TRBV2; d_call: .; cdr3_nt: TGTGCCAGCAGAGACACAGGGCTTGGAGTGAACACTGAAGCTTTCTTT; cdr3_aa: CASRDTGLGVNTEAFF
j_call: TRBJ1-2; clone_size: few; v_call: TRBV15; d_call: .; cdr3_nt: TGTGCCACCAGCAGAGATCGTGGAGGAAACCCTAACTATGGCTACACCTTC; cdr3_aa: CATSRDRGGNPNYGYTF
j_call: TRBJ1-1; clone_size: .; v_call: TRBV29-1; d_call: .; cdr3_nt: TGCAGCGTTTTTGACAGCTACACTGAAGCTTTCTTT; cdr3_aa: CSVFDSYTEAFF
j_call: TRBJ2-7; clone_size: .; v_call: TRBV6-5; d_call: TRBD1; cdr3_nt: TGTGCCAGCGGGACAGGGATTTACGAGCAGTACTTC; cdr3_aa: CASGTGIYEQYF
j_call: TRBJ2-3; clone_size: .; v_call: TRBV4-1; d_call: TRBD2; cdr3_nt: TGCGCCAGCAGCCCCCGACTAGCGGGAGGAACAGATACGCAGTATTTT; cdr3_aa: CASSPRLAGGTDTQYF
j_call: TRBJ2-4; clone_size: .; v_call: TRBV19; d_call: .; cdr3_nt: TGTGCCAGTAGCGAGAACTACTTAGCCAAAAACATTCAGTACTTC; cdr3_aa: CASSENYLAKNIQYF
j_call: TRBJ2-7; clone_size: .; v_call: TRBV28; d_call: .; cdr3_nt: TGTGCCAGCAGGGGGCCCGAGCAGTACTTC; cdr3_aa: CASRGPEQYF
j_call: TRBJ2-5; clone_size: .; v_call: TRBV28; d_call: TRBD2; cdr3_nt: TGTGCCAGCAGTATTAGCGGGGCGAGGGAGACCCAGTACTTC; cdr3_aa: CASSISGARETQYF
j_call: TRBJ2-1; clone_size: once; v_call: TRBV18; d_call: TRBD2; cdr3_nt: TGTGCCAGCTCACCACCGGGACTAGCGGGAGCGAATGAGCAGTTCTTC; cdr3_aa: CASSPPGLAGANEQFF
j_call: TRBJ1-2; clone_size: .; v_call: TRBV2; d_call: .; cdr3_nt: TGTGCCAGCACAGCTAACTATGGCTACACCTTC; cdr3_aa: CASTANYGYTF
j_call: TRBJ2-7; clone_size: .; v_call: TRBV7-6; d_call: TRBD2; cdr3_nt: TGTGCCAGCAGCGAGAGACTAGCGGGAGGTTCATCACTCTACGAGCAGTACTTC; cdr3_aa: CASSERLAGGSSLYEQYF
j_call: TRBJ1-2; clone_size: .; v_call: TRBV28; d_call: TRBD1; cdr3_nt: TGTGCCAGCAGTTTGGACAGGGGGCGAGGTGGCTACACCTTC; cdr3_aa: CASSLDRGRGGYTF
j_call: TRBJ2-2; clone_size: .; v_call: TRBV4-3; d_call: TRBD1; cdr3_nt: TGCGCCAGCAGCCCCGGGACAGGGACCTGGGGCACCGGGGAGCTGTTTTTT; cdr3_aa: CASSPGTGTWGTGELFF
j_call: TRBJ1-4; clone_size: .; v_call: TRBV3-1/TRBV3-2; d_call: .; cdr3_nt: TGTGCCAGCAGCCCGCGGGGTGTAAAAAATGAAAAACTGTTTTTT; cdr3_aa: CASSPRGVKNEKLFF
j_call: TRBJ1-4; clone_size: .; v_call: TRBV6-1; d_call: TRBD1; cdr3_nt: TGTGCCAGCAGTGAACGGCGGACAGGAGGCTTTAATGAAAAACTGTTTTTT; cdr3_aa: CASSERRTGGFNEKLFF
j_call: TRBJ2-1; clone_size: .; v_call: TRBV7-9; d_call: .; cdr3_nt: TGTGCCAGCAGCCGCCTACTAGTTACCAATGAGCAGTTCTTC; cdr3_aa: CASSRLLVTNEQFF
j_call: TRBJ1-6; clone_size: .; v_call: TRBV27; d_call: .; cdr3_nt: TGTGCCAGCAGTCCCCGGGGGGTCCCGAGCTCCTATAATTCACCCCTCCACTTT; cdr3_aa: CASSPRGVPSSYNSPLHF
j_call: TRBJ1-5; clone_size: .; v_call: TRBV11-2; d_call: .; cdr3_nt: TGTGCCAGCAGTCGGTCTAGCAATCAGCCCCAGCATTTT; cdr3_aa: CASSRSSNQPQHF
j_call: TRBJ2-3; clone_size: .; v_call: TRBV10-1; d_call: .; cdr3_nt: TGCGCCAGCAGTGATTACGGAGATACGCAGTATTTT; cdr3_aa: CASSDYGDTQYF